Below are 32 T cell receptor beta chains sequenced from a single sample in a study of T cell responses to AZD1222 COVID-19 vaccine (dated by TCRdb to the early 2020s). The sample's time point label, decoded: baseline before first vaccination. The library was generated by the immunoSEQ multiplex PCR assay. TCRdb stores this immuneACCESS table with in-frame sequences only. Part of the clones is absent; in the studies checked, under half of the shortfall reflects unresolved V genes, and no reason is known for the rest. Here the sample has some 110,000 clones; roughly 90% occur a single time. Of the sample, 2.5% is held by the ten largest clones. The sample consisted of peripheral blood, taken on day 0 of AZD1222 vaccination. The receptors here all came from an adult in good health.

This chain joins TRBV6-5 and TRBJ2-1; D possibly corresponds to TRBD2 (5 bases). V shed 2 bases and J shed 0 bases, with 11 bases lying between them. Germline assignment: CDR1 MNHEY and CDR2 SVGAGI. CDR3 length: 16 residues. The CDR3 sequence: CASSYTGSASYNEQFF. Here the CDR3 DNA reads TGTGCCAGCAGTTACACGGGATCCGCCTCCTACAATGAGCAGTTCTTC.

J is TRBJ2-1 and V is TRBV24-1; 8 bases are shared with TRBD2. CDR1 is KGHDR and CDR2 is SFDVKD in the germline V gene. The length of the CDR3 is 15 residues. V gave up 4 bases and J gave up 6 bases; unmatched junction bases: 7. Here the CDR3 DNA reads TGTGCCACCAGTGACCCGCTAGCGGGCCTCAATGAGCAGTTCTTC. It translates to CATSDPLAGLNEQFF.

The chain carries TRBV19 and TRBJ2-1, with no clear D. The V end lost 6 bases, the J end lost 0 bases, and 12 bases lay between the germline ends. CDR1 and CDR2 from the germline V gene are LNHDA and SQIVND (reference sequence). The length of the CDR3 is 15 residues. The CDR3 here is CASSPYPGSYNEQFF. CDR3 nucleotide sequence: TGTGCCAGTAGCCCATACCCGGGCTCCTACAATGAGCAGTTCTTC.

This clone showed up just once. The V and J genes are TRBV19 and TRBJ1-5; 8 bases line up with TRBD1. The length of the CDR3 is 15 residues. Trimming took 5 bases from V and 4 from J; bases not matched to a gene: 7. Per the germline V gene, CDR1 is LNHDA and CDR2 is SQIVND (reference sequence). CDR3 DNA sequence: TGTGCCAGTAGTCCCGGACAGGGTGGGAATCAGCCCCAGCATTTT. Its translation is CASSPGQGGNQPQHF.

This sequence joins TRBV24-1 and TRBJ2-1; 9 bases match TRBD2. Germline-derived CDR1 and CDR2 are KGHDR and SFDVKD. The CDR3 totals 17 residues. V dropped 4 bases and J dropped 2; count of bases not matched to a gene: 8. The CDR3 DNA reads as TGTGCCACCAGTGAGGCATTAGCGGGAGAAGCCTACAATGAGCAGTTCTTC. This codes for CATSEALAGEAYNEQFF.

V is TRBV25-1 and J is TRBJ1-1; 11 bases align to TRBD1. This CDR3 contains 16 residues. V shed 6 bases and J 4 bases; nucleotides not matched to a gene: 10. Germline V CDR1 and CDR2: MGHDK, SYGVNS. The DNA of the CDR3 is TGTGCCAGCAGCGGGACAGGGGGATATTTGGGCACTGAAGCTTTCTTT. Residues: CASSGTGGYLGTEAFF.

J is TRBJ1-6 and V is TRBV28, with D maybe TRBD1 (5 bases). Germline V gives CDR1 MDHEN, CDR2 SYDVKM. V shed 5 bases and J shed 14 bases, with 19 bases lying between them. CDR3 length: 14 residues. CDR3 residues: CASSPPDTGRALHF. CDR3 nucleotides: TGTGCCAGCAGTCCCCCGGACACTGGTCGAGCCCTCCACTTT.

The chain employs TRBV10-3 and TRBJ1-1; TRBD1 matches at 9 bases. The CDR3 has 14 amino acids. Germline V CDR1 and CDR2: ENHRY, SYGVKD. V dropped 11 bases and J dropped 3; count of bases not matched to a gene: 10. The CDR3 DNA sequence: TGTGCCGCGGGACAGGGAGTAGAGTACACTGAAGCTTTCTTT. It translates to CAAGQGVEYTEAFF.

The V call is TRBV6-6, the J call TRBJ2-7; D is ambiguous. Looked up from germline, CDR1 is MNHNY and CDR2 is SVGAGI (reference sequence). Trimming cost V 0 bases and J 6 bases, with 9 bases left between them. The CDR3 runs to 13 residues. Here the CDR3 reads CASSYSPTFEQYF. CDR3 nucleotide sequence: TGTGCCAGCAGTTACTCGCCGACTTTCGAGCAGTACTTC.

The chain employs TRBV9 and TRBJ2-1; D remains unclear. The germline V gene has CDR1 SGDLS and CDR2 YYNGEE. Trimming left V 0 bases short and J 8 bases short, with 3 bases between. The CDR3 loop spans 11 amino acids. CDR3: CASSVGDEQFF. The CDR3 nucleotides read TGTGCCAGCAGCGTAGGGGATGAGCAGTTCTTC.

The chain carries TRBV3-1 (or the pseudogene TRBV3-2) and TRBJ1-6; D gene ambiguous. V lost 0 bases and J lost 9, with 12 bases in between. Germline V CDR1 and CDR2: LGHDT, YNNKEL (reference sequence). The CDR3 extends over 15 amino acids. The CDR3 is CASSQDVLVGSPLHF. CDR3 coding DNA: TGTGCCAGCAGCCAAGATGTACTCGTTGGTTCACCCCTCCACTTT.

The chain has TRBV19 and TRBJ1-1; 10 nucleotides line up with TRBD1. The V segment lost 6 bases and the J segment 11 bases; nucleotides outside the gene matches: 9. The CDR3 is 13 amino acids. Germline V gives CDR1 LNHDA, CDR2 SQIVND (reference sequence). As DNA, the CDR3 is TGTGCCAGTAGAACGACAGGGGGCAGAGAGGCTTTCTTT. Its translation is CASRTTGGREAFF.

The chain joins TRBV19 to TRBJ1-6; D gene uncertain. Trimming took 0 bases from V and 14 from J, leaving 14 bases between them. CDR1 is LNHDA and CDR2 is SQIVND in the germline V gene (reference sequence). This CDR3 is built from 14 residues. Written as DNA, the CDR3 is TGTGCCAGTAGTATAGATCAAGGGAGACTCACCCTCCACTTT. Its protein is CASSIDQGRLTLHF.

The gene calls are TRBV4-3 and TRBJ2-2; D possibly corresponds to TRBD2 (6 bases). The CDR3 contains 15 residues. Germline lookup yields CDR1 LGHNA and CDR2 YSLEER. V was shortened by 1 base and J by 5 bases, with 11 bases between the two germline ends. CDR3 DNA: TGCGCCAGCAGCCAAGGTTCAGGGACTACCGGGGAGCTGTTTTTT. Its protein product is CASSQGSGTTGELFF.

The J gene is TRBJ2-7, the V gene TRBV7-9; 9 nucleotides match TRBD1. The length of the CDR3 is 16 residues. V lost 1 base, J lost 7 bases, and 11 bases stayed unmatched. Germline values: CDR1 SEHNR, CDR2 FQNEAQ (reference sequence). Here the CDR3 DNA reads TGTGCCAGCAGCTTAGAAGTGGGACAGGGTACAGAGGAGCAGTACTTC. The encoded protein is CASSLEVGQGTEEQYF.

The V and J genes are TRBV5-1 and TRBJ1-4; TRBD1 is a possible D gene (5 bases). Germline assignment: CDR1 SGHRS and CDR2 YFSETQ. There are 13 residues in the CDR3. V was shortened by 6 bases and J by 8 bases, with 14 bases between the two germline ends. The CDR3 protein is CASIPVGAEKLFF. CDR3 in DNA: TGCGCCAGCATCCCCGTCGGGGCGGAAAAACTGTTTTTT.

The gene calls are TRBV3-1 (or the pseudogene TRBV3-2) and TRBJ2-5; TRBD1 aligns across 7 bases. This CDR3 contains 15 residues. Germline V gene lookup returns CDR1 LGHDT and CDR2 YNNKEL (reference sequence). The V gene end was trimmed by 2 bases and the J gene end by 0 bases; junction bases not matched to a gene: 3. The CDR3 bases are TGTGCCAGCAGCCAACCGACAGGGAACCAAGAGACCCAGTACTTC. Translating it yields CASSQPTGNQETQYF.

The V gene is TRBV11-2, the J gene TRBJ2-1, with a weak D call TRBD2 (7 bases). The germline CDR1 and CDR2 sequences are SGHAT and FQNNGV. CDR3 length equals 16 residues. Between the trimmed V and J ends, which lost 6 bases and 5 bases, there was a span of 20 bases. The CDR3 loop reads CASSHWWGGIHNEQFF. The CDR3 bases are TGTGCCAGCAGTCACTGGTGGGGGGGCATCCACAATGAGCAGTTCTTC.

The chain carries TRBV5-6 and TRBJ2-1, with TRBD2 matching over 12 bases. J lost 6 bases, V lost 2 bases, and 15 bases had no gene match. Germline V gene sequence: CDR1 SGHDT, CDR2 YYEEEE. This CDR3 region has 19 residues. The DNA of the CDR3 is TGTGCCAGCAGCTTTGTCGTAGTCGTGACTAGCGGGAGCCCCAATGAGCAGTTCTTC. Its protein product is CASSFVVVVTSGSPNEQFF.

This clone was detected only a few times. The chain links TRBV11-3 to TRBJ1-2; 8 nucleotides match TRBD1. The CDR3 is 14 residues long. The V gene's germline CDR1 is SGHNT and CDR2 YENEEA. Losses at the gene ends were 5 bases for V and 6 bases for J; bases not matched to a gene: 8. This chain's CDR3 is CASSIYQTGDGYTF. CDR3 DNA: TGTGCCAGCAGCATTTACCAGACAGGGGATGGCTACACCTTC. The variable domain in full, completed from reference TRBV11-3 and TRBJ1-2, reads EAGVVQSPRYKIIEKKQPVAFWCNPISGHNTLYWYLQNLGQGPELLIRYENEEAVDDSQLPKDRFSAERLKGVDSTLKIQPAELGDSAVYLCASSIYQTGDGYTFGSGTRLTVV.

J is TRBJ2-7 and V is TRBV12-5; D is undetermined. The germline V and J ends were trimmed by 1 base and 3 bases, with 4 bases remaining between them. The CDR3 runs 12 residues. Germline CDR1 is LGHNT and CDR2 is FRNRAP. The CDR3 loop is CASGLEFYEQYF. The DNA of the CDR3 is TGTGCTAGTGGTTTGGAATTCTACGAGCAGTACTTC.

The rearrangement uses TRBV4-1 and TRBJ2-2; D ambiguous. CDR1 is MGHRA and CDR2 is YSYEKL in the germline V gene. The CDR3 is 15 residues long. V was trimmed by 0 bases and J by 7 bases, leaving 12 bases between them. The CDR3 DNA reads as TGCGCCAGCAGCCAAGATACTACCTGGATCGGGGAGCTGTTTTTT. The encoded protein is CASSQDTTWIGELFF.

The chain has TRBV11-3 and TRBJ2-3; TRBD2 matches 7 bases. This CDR3 contains 17 residues. The ends lost 1 base at V and 0 bases at J; junction bases unmatched: 7. Germline CDR1 reads SGHNT; CDR2 reads YENEEA. Here the CDR3 DNA reads TGTGCCAGCAGCTTAGGTATTGGGCGGGGGAGCACAGATACGCAGTATTTT. Translating it yields CASSLGIGRGSTDTQYF. The full variable domain, rest sourced from reference TRBV11-3 and TRBJ2-3, is EAGVVQSPRYKIIEKKQPVAFWCNPISGHNTLYWYLQNLGQGPELLIRYENEEAVDDSQLPKDRFSAERLKGVDSTLKIQPAELGDSAVYLCASSLGIGRGSTDTQYFGPGTRLTVL.

The rearrangement joins TRBV7-9 to TRBJ1-1, with a tentative D call TRBD1 (6 bases). Germline CDR1 and CDR2: SEHNR and FQNEAQ (reference sequence). V gave up 1 base and J gave up 2 bases, with 11 bases separating them. This CDR3 contains 15 residues. CDR3 loop: CASSLDRALNTEAFF. In DNA form, the CDR3 reads TGTGCCAGCAGCTTAGACAGGGCACTCAACACTGAAGCTTTCTTT.

This chain links TRBV9 with TRBJ1-1, with 10 bases aligning to TRBD1. The CDR3 loop spans 15 amino acids. The germline gives CDR1 SGDLS, CDR2 YYNGEE. The trim removed 4 bases at V and 3 bases at J, leaving 6 bases unmatched. CDR3: CASSLGTGVHTEAFF. DNA of the CDR3: TGTGCCAGCAGCCTCGGGACAGGGGTACACACTGAAGCTTTCTTT.

This clone has a single count. V usage is TRBV5-5 and J usage is TRBJ1-1; D is possibly TRBD1 (6 bases). Germline V lookup: CDR1 SGHKS, CDR2 YYEKEE (reference sequence). Trimming left V 0 bases short and J 1 base short, with 10 bases between. The CDR3 has 15 residues. CDR3 in amino acids: CASSLAADRNTEAFF. CDR3 in DNA: TGTGCCAGCAGCTTGGCTGCGGACAGGAACACTGAAGCTTTCTTT.

This chain connects TRBV2 to TRBJ2-7; D perhaps matches TRBD2 (5 bases). V was shortened by 7 bases and J by 6 bases, with 10 bases between the two germline ends. This CDR3 spans 11 amino acids. CDR1 is SNHLY, CDR2 FYNNEI, per germline. The CDR3 sequence: CASTGLAEQYF. The CDR3, as DNA: TGTGCCAGCACGGGGTTGGCCGAGCAGTACTTC.

The chain couples TRBV12-3 or TRBV12-4 to TRBJ2-1; TRBD1 is a possible D gene (5 bases). CDR3 length equals 13 residues. V shed 6 bases and J shed 10 bases, with 16 bases lying between them. In nucleotides, the CDR3 is TGTGCCAGCAGCCTCTCTAGTGGGGCCGAGCAGTTCTTC. Its protein product is CASSLSSGAEQFF.

J is TRBJ1-6 and V is TRBV28; unclear D gene. The V gene lost 6 bases and the J gene lost 11 bases, with 20 bases spanning the gap. This CDR3 contains 15 residues. Germline V gene data show CDR1 as MDHEN and CDR2 as SYDVKM. For the CDR3, the DNA is TGTGCCAGCAGACAACGCTTGGTCCAAATAACACCCCTCCACTTT. It specifies CASRQRLVQITPLHF.

This chain uses TRBV18 with TRBJ2-7, with a possible D match to TRBD2 (6 bases). The germline V gene encodes CDR1 KGHSH and CDR2 LQKENI. Trimming left V 3 bases short and J 1 base short, with 10 bases between. This CDR3 spans 14 amino acids. Here the CDR3 reads CASSPLRGSYEQYF. In nucleotides, the CDR3 is TGTGCCAGCTCACCGCTCCGGGGGTCCTACGAGCAGTACTTC. The variable domain in full, completed from reference TRBV18 and TRBJ2-7, reads NAGVMQNPRHLVRRRGQEARLRCSPMKGHSHVYWYRQLPEEGLKFMVYLQKENIIDESGMPKERFSAEFPKEGPSILRIQQVVRGDSAAYFCASSPLRGSYEQYFGPGTRLTVT.

The chain recombines TRBV5-1 with TRBJ2-3; 9 nucleotides match TRBD2. V dropped 4 bases and J dropped 4; count of bases not matched to a gene: 10. Germline loops: CDR1 SGHRS, CDR2 YFSETQ. The CDR3 runs 16 residues. The CDR3 DNA sequence: TGCGCCAGCAGCCCGCCGGTTAGCGGGAGTCCAGATACGCAGTATTTT. Protein: CASSPPVSGSPDTQYF.

The chain has TRBV6-2 or TRBV6-3 and TRBJ1-6; tentative D call: TRBD1 (5 bases). V was trimmed by 5 bases and J by 10 bases, leaving 18 bases between them. CDR1 is MNHEY and CDR2 is SVGEGT in the germline V gene. This CDR3 contains 15 residues. The CDR3 region is CASSTPLGVGSPLHF. Here the CDR3 DNA reads TGTGCCAGCAGTACCCCTTTAGGGGTAGGCTCACCCCTCCACTTT.